This is a list of T cell receptor beta chains from one sample in a study of glioma-infiltrating T cells after dendritic cell vaccination. Sequencing was performed with immunoSEQ multiplex PCR; in TCRdb, only in-frame clones are kept and a portion is missing. The sample contains fewer than 40,000 clones, more than 90% of which appear only once. The material was blood, obtained before dendritic cell vaccination. All receptors derive from a human donor with glioblastoma. Each CDR3 is given with its conserved first and last residue. D genes are given only for firm matches. Only some rows state a clone size, as once, few, many or a class for expanded clones.

TRBD1	TRBV6-1	NA	TRBJ1-5	TGTGCCAGCAGTGATACCGACAGGGCCAATCAGCCCCAGCATTTT	CASSDTDRANQPQHF
NA	TRBV7-9	NA	TRBJ2-3	TGTGCCAGCAGCTTAAAAGAGCGCGTGGATACGCAGTATTTT	CASSLKERVDTQYF
NA	TRBV19	NA	TRBJ2-7	TGTGCCAGTAGTATCCTCGGCGGGACCTACGAGCAGTACTTC	CASSILGGTYEQYF
TRBD1	TRBV10-3	NA	TRBJ2-5	TGTGCCATCAGGAACCGGGACAGAGAGACCCAGTACTTC	CAIRNRDRETQYF
TRBD1	TRBV5-8	NA	TRBJ1-1	TGTGCCAGCAGCCGTGGACAGGGTAGGACTGAAGCTTTCTTT	CASSRGQGRTEAFF
TRBD2	TRBV7-9	NA	TRBJ2-3	TGTGCCAGCAGCATGTTTCCTAGCGGGGGAGGGTACGATACGCAGTATTTT	CASSMFPSGGGYDTQYF
NA	TRBV29-1	NA	TRBJ2-7	TGCAGCGTTGCAAACTCCTACGAGCAGTACTTC	CSVANSYEQYF
NA	TRBV6-1	NA	TRBJ1-6	TGTGCCAGCAGGGGAGGGAGCTCCTATAATTCCCCCCTCCACTTT	CASRGGSSYNSPLHF
TRBD2	TRBV4-2	NA	TRBJ2-3	TGTGCCAGTTCTCCTAGCGGGGGGCCCACAGATACGCAGTATTTT	CASSPSGGPTDTQYF
TRBD1	TRBV7-9	NA	TRBJ1-1	TGTGCCAGCAGCTTCGGACAGGGACGGGAAGCTTTCTTT	CASSFGQGREAFF
NA	TRBV6-5	NA	TRBJ1-2	TGTGCCAGCAGCGCCCTCGGGAACGGCTACACCTTC	CASSALGNGYTF
NA	TRBV7-2	NA	TRBJ2-1	TGTGCCAGCAATTTTGCCCCCGGAGCGACCAATGAGCAGTTCTTC	CASNFAPGATNEQFF
TRBD2	TRBV2	few	TRBJ2-7	TGTGCCAGCAGGCCGGGACTAGCGGGGGGGCTCGAGCAGTACTTC	CASRPGLAGGLEQYF
NA	TRBV29-1	NA	TRBJ1-1	TGCAGCGTTGACGGGGTGGCGATCACTGAAGCTTTCTTT	CSVDGVAITEAFF
TRBD1	TRBV2	NA	TRBJ2-1	TGTGCCAGCAGCGGACAGGGGAATCTCTATGAGCAGTTCTTC	CASSGQGNLYEQFF